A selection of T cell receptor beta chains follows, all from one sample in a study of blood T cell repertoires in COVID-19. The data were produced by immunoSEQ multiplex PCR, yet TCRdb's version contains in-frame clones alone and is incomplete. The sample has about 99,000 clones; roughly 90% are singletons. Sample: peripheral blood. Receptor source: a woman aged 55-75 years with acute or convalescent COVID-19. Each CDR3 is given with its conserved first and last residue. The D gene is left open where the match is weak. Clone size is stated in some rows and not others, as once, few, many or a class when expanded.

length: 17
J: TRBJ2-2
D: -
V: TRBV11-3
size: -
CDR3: CASSPPVGDPVTGELFF
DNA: TGTGCCAGCAGCCCCCCCGTAGGGGATCCGGTCACCGGGGAGCTGTTTTTT

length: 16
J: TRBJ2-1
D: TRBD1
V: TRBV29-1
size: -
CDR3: CSGRDRALPSYNEQFF
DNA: TGCAGCGGCCGAGACAGGGCCCTTCCCTCCTACAATGAGCAGTTCTTC

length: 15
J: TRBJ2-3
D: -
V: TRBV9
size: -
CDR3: CASSLASSRADTQYF
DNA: TGTGCCAGCAGCTTAGCCTCGTCTCGAGCAGATACGCAGTATTTT

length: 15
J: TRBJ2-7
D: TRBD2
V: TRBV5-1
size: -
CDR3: CASRSGTSGTYEQYF
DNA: TGCGCCAGCAGAAGCGGGACTAGCGGAACCTACGAGCAGTACTTC

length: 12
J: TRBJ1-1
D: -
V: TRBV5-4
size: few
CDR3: CASRHPNTEAFF
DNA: TGTGCCAGCAGACACCCGAACACTGAAGCTTTCTTT

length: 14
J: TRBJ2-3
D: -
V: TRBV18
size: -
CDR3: CASSPGTNRYTQYF
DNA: TGTGCCAGCTCACCAGGCACAAATCGTTATACGCAGTATTTT

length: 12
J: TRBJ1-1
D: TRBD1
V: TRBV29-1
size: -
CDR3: CSVDRGIAEAFF
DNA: TGCAGCGTTGACAGGGGGATTGCTGAAGCTTTCTTT

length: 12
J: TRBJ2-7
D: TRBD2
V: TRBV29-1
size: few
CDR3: CSVWTSGNEQYF
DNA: TGCAGCGTATGGACTAGCGGCAACGAGCAGTACTTC

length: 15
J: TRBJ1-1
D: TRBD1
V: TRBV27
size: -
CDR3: CASSWGTGGLAEAFF
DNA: TGTGCCAGCAGTTGGGGGACAGGGGGTCTCGCTGAAGCTTTCTTT

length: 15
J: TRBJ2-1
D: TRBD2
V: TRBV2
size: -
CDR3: CASSEWGLAGDEQFF
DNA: TGTGCCAGCAGTGAGTGGGGACTAGCGGGAGATGAGCAGTTCTTC

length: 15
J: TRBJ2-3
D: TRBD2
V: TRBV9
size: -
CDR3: CASSASGRRTDTQYF
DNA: TGTGCCAGCAGCGCGAGCGGGAGAAGGACAGATACGCAGTATTTT

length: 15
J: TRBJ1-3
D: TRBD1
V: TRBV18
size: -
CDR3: CASSPGQAGGNTIYF
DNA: TGTGCCAGCTCACCGGGACAGGCGGGAGGAAACACCATATATTTT

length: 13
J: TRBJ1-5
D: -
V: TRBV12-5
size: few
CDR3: CASGLAGDQPQHF
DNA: TGTGCTAGTGGTTTGGCGGGGGATCAGCCCCAGCATTTT

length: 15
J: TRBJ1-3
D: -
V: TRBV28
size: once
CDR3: CASSLQRVAGNTIYF
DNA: TGTGCCAGCAGTTTACAGAGGGTGGCTGGAAACACCATATATTTT

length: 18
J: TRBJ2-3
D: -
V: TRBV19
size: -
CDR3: CASSIDPQGPTHTDTQYF
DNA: TGTGCCAGTAGTATAGATCCCCAGGGTCCCACACACACAGATACGCAGTATTTT

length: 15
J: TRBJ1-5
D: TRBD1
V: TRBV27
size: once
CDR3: CASSLGTGSNQPQHF
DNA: TGTGCCAGCAGTTTAGGGACAGGGTCCAATCAGCCCCAGCATTTT

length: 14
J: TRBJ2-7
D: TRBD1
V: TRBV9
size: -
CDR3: CASSDRDRGYEQYF
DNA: TGTGCCAGCAGCGACCGGGACAGGGGTTACGAGCAGTACTTC

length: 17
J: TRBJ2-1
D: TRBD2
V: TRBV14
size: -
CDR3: CASSLTTGTSAYNEQFF
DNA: TGTGCCAGCAGCCTAACTACCGGGACTAGCGCATACAATGAGCAGTTCTTC

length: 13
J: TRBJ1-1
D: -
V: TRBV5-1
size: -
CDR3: CASSDVQQQEAFF
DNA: TGCGCCAGCAGCGATGTACAGCAGCAAGAAGCTTTCTTT

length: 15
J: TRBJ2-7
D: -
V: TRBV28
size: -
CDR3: CASSFYGGRTYEQYF
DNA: TGTGCCAGCAGTTTTTACGGGGGTCGGACCTACGAGCAGTACTTC

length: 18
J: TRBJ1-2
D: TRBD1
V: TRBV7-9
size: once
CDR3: CASSSPHGDRDKNYGYTF
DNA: TGTGCCAGCAGTTCCCCGCACGGGGACAGGGATAAGAACTATGGCTACACCTTC

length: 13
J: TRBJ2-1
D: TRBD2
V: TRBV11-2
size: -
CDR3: CASSLRSGRPPFF
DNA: TGTGCCAGCAGCTTACGGAGCGGGAGGCCCCCGTTCTTC

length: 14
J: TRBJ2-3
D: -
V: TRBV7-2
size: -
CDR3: CASSTRLGTDTQYF
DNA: TGTGCCAGCAGCACGCGACTAGGCACAGATACGCAGTATTTT

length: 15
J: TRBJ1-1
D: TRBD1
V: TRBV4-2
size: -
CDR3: CASSQSRGQDTEAFF
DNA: TGTGCCAGCAGCCAAAGCAGGGGGCAGGACACTGAAGCTTTCTTT

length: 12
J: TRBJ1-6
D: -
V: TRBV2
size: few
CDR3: CASSRGYSPLHF
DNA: TGTGCCAGCAGCAGGGGTTATTCACCCCTCCACTTT

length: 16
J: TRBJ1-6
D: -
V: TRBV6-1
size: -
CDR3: CASSATGAGVNSPLHF
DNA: TGTGCCAGCAGTGCTACTGGGGCGGGGGTTAATTCACCCCTCCACTTT

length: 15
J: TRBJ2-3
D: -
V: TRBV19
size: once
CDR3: CASSIGQGPTDTQYF
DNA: TGTGCCAGTAGTATTGGGCAGGGCCCTACAGATACGCAGTATTTT

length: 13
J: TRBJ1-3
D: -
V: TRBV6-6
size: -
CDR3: CASSYSGENTIYF
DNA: TGTGCCAGCAGTTACTCTGGAGAAAACACCATATATTTT

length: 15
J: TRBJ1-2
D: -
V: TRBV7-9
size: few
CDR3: CASSPAGGGRSGYTF
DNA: TGTGCCAGCAGCCCGGCGGGAGGGGGGCGTTCTGGCTACACCTTC

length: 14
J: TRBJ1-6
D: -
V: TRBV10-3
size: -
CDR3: CAISEGVRNSPLHF
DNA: TGTGCCATCAGTGAAGGGGTCCGGAATTCACCCCTCCACTTT

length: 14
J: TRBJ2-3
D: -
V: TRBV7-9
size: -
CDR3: CASSLVTGTDTQYF
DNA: TGTGCCAGCAGCTTAGTCACAGGCACAGATACGCAGTATTTT

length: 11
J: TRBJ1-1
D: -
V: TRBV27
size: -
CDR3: CASRTGGQAFF
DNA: TGTGCCAGCCGGACGGGGGGCCAAGCTTTCTTT

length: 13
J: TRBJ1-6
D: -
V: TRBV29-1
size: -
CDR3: CSAFFGGGSPLHF
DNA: TGCAGCGCCTTCTTCGGCGGAGGATCACCCCTCCACTTT

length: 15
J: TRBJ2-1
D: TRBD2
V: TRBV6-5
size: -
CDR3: CASSYSSSGGSEQFF
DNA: TGTGCCAGCAGTTACTCGAGTTCGGGCGGGAGCGAGCAGTTCTTC

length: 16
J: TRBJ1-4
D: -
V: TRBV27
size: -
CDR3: CASSYSLGATNEKLFF
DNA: TGTGCCAGCAGTTACTCCTTAGGGGCAACTAATGAAAAACTGTTTTTT

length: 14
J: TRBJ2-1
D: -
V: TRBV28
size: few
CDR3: CASRFHGGRNEQFF
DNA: TGTGCCAGCAGGTTTCACGGGGGGCGCAATGAGCAGTTCTTC

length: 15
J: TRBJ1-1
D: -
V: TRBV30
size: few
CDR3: CAWSEPLRMNTEAFF
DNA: TGTGCCTGGAGTGAGCCACTACGCATGAACACTGAAGCTTTCTTT

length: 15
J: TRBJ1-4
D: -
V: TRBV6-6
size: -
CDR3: CASATTGGTNEKLFF
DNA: TGTGCCAGCGCTACTACCGGGGGAACTAATGAAAAACTGTTTTTT

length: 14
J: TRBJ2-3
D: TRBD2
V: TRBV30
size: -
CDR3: CAWRGLAVTDTQYF
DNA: TGTGCCTGGAGGGGACTAGCCGTAACAGATACGCAGTATTTT

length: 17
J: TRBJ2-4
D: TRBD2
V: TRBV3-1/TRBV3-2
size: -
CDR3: CASSQFRWGLGENIQYF
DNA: TGTGCCAGCAGCCAATTCCGTTGGGGACTAGGGGAAAACATTCAGTACTTC

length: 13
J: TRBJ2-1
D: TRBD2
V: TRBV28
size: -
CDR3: CASWTSAHNEQFF
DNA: TGTGCCAGCTGGACTAGCGCTCACAATGAGCAGTTCTTC

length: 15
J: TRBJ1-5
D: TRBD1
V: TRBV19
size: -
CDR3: CASSGGTGRNQPQHF
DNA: TGTGCCAGTAGTGGAGGGACAGGGCGCAATCAGCCCCAGCATTTT

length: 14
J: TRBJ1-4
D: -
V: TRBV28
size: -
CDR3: CASHTGLGGEKLFF
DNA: TGTGCCAGCCATACTGGGCTGGGTGGTGAAAAACTGTTTTTT

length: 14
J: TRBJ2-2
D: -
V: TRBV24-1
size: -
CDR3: CATSGRTNTGELFF
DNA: TGTGCCACCAGTGGGAGGACGAACACCGGGGAGCTGTTTTTT

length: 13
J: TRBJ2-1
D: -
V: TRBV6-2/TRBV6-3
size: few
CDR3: CASSSTSYNEQFF
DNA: TGTGCCAGCAGCTCGACTAGTTACAATGAGCAGTTCTTC

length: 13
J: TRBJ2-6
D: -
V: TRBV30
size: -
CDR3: CAWERSGANVLTF
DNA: TGTGCCTGGGAGCGATCTGGGGCCAACGTCCTGACTTTC

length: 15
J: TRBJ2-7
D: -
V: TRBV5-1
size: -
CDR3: CASSLEPGSSYEQYF
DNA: TGCGCCAGCAGCTTGGAACCGGGGAGCTCCTACGAGCAGTACTTC

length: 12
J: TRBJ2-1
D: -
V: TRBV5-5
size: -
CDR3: CASSSLLLKQFF
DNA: TGTGCCAGCAGCTCCCTACTCCTAAAGCAGTTCTTC

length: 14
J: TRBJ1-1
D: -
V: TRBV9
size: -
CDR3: CASSALKGFTEAFF
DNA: TGTGCCAGCAGCGCCTTGAAGGGGTTCACTGAAGCTTTCTTT

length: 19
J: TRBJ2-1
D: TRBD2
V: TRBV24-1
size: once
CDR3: CATSDSTGTRGSSYNEQFF
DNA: TGTGCCACCAGTGATTCCACCGGGACTAGAGGGAGCTCCTACAATGAGCAGTTCTTC

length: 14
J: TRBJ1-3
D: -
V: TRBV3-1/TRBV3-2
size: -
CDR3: CASSQGGSGNTIYF
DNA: TGTGCCAGCAGCCAGGGAGGGTCCGGAAACACCATATATTTT

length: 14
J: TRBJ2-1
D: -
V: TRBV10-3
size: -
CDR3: CAISVGAVFNEQFF
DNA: TGTGCCATCAGTGTAGGAGCGGTTTTCAATGAGCAGTTCTTC

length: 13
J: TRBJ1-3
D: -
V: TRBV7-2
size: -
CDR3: CASSLMFGNTIYF
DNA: TGTGCCAGCAGCTTAATGTTCGGGAACACCATATATTTT

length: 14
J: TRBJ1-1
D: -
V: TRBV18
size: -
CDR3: CASSYAGGNTEAFF
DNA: TGTGCCAGCTCGTATGCCGGGGGGAACACTGAAGCTTTCTTT

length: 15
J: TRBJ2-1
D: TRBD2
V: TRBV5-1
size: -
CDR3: CASTTLAGEYNEQFF
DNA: TGCGCCAGCACCACACTAGCGGGAGAGTACAATGAGCAGTTCTTC